Following are 8 T cell receptor beta chains from one sample sequenced in a study of OX40 agonist ivuxolimab in advanced cancers. Only in-frame clones appear in the TCRdb table, and some are missing; sequencing was by immunoSEQ multiplex PCR. This sample has roughly 67,000 clones; approximately 86% occur once, and the top ten carry approximately 4.8%. The material was CD4+ or CD8+ T cells sorted from blood, obtained in a trial of the OX40 agonist ivuxolimab. These receptor sequences come from an adult with an advanced solid tumor such as melanoma, head and neck, liver or kidney cancer.

This clone came up once. The chain joins TRBV19 to TRBJ2-3; a weak D match, TRBD2 (5 bases). V gave up 0 bases and J gave up 5 bases, with 21 bases separating them. The CDR3 has 18 amino acids. Germline V lookup: CDR1 LNHDA, CDR2 SQIVND (reference sequence). As DNA, the CDR3 is TGTGCCAGTAGTATAGATCTGGATGGGCGGGCCCGTGGAGATACGCAGTATTTT. Its protein product is CASSIDLDGRARGDTQYF.

This chain joins TRBV18 and TRBJ2-3; TRBD1 matches at 7 bases. The CDR3 is 15 residues long. Germline assignment: CDR1 KGHSH and CDR2 LQKENI. The junction had 4 bases not matched to a gene; V was cut back by 3 bases and J by 1 base. CDR3 region: CASSPSQGGTDTQYF. CDR3 sequence (DNA): TGTGCCAGCTCACCTTCGCAGGGGGGCACAGATACGCAGTATTTT.

Judged by abundance, this clone is medium-sized. The DNA is omitted, as the CDR3 cannot be located on it reliably, and the CDR3 follows TCRdb's listing. The chain employs TRBV6-1 and TRBJ2-5; the D call of TRBD2 is as the table states it, not checked on the DNA. Germline values: CDR1 MNHNS, CDR2 SASEGT. Termini included, the CDR3 measures 13 amino acids. CDR3 region: CASSTSMRETQYF.

The V call is TRBV7-2, the J call TRBJ2-2, with 8 bases lining up with TRBD2. This CDR3 has 17 amino acids. In germline, CDR1 is SGHTA, CDR2 FQGNSA. The trim removed 7 bases at V and 2 bases at J, leaving 12 bases unmatched. This CDR3 is CASTSPRRGANTGELFF. CDR3 in DNA: TGTGCCAGCACCTCGCCTCGGCGGGGGGCCAACACCGGGGAGCTGTTTTTT.

This chain uses TRBV6-1 with TRBJ1-1; D unresolved. Trimming stripped 5 bases from V and 0 bases from J, with 7 bases between. This CDR3 has 13 amino acids. In germline, CDR1 is MNHNS, CDR2 SASEGT. The CDR3 loop reads CASSPHMNTEAFF. In nucleotides, the CDR3 is TGTGCCAGCAGTCCCCACATGAACACTGAAGCTTTCTTT.

The chain recombines TRBV5-5 with TRBJ2-1; TRBD1 or TRBD2 may be the D gene (7 bases each). The length of the CDR3 is 16 residues. Germline V gene data show CDR1 as SGHKS and CDR2 as YYEKEE (reference sequence). V lost 4 bases and J lost 12, with 26 bases in between. The CDR3 bases are TGTGCCAGCAGCGAATTTTCGGGAGGACAGGCCAGTGGGCAGTTCTTC. Translating it yields CASSEFSGGQASGQFF.

The chain uses TRBV6-1 and TRBJ1-2; D gene ambiguous. The germline gives CDR1 MNHNS, CDR2 SASEGT. Trimming took 2 bases from V and 8 from J, leaving 9 bases between them. This CDR3 is 12 amino acids long. The CDR3 bases are TGTGCCAGCAGTGAACTAGTCGGGGGCTACACCTTC. As protein: CASSELVGGYTF.

The chain carries TRBV30 and TRBJ1-5; D may be TRBD1 (6 bases). The CDR3 is 15 amino acids. Trimming left V 2 bases short and J 2 bases short, with 13 bases between. Germline CDR1 GTSNPN, CDR2 SVGIG (reference sequence). CDR3 in amino acids: CAWSSRGRGNQPQHF. DNA for the CDR3: TGTGCCTGGAGTAGCAGGGGCAGGGGCAATCAGCCCCAGCATTTT.